This T cell receptor (beta chain) was identified during a study of memory CD4+ T cells and cytomegalovirus serostatus. This clone was recorded once. The antigen is unknown. Assay: immunoSEQ multiplex PCR; the TCRdb copy retains only in-frame clones and omits some. The sample holds about 50,000 clones, approximately 78% seen once. This CDR3 spans 20 amino acids. Germline CDR1 reads SGHRS; CDR2 reads YFSETQ. V trimming: 5 bases; J trimming: 0 bases; junction bases outside the gene matches: 15. Study-wide points: Suggested: most of the CMV-linked TCR signature lies in CD4+ memory cells. CD4+ memory repertoires contained about 40% of the roughly 150 reported CMV TCRbeta sequences.

The sort gate was single viable CD3+CD4+CD8-CD45RO+ cells for memory CD4+ T cells. CMV serostatus came from serum IgG against pp150, pp28, p38, p52. V gene TRBV5-1 combines with J gene TRBJ2-2, with 11 nucleotides matching TRBD1. Sequencing was done on a sample of memory CD4+ T cells from blood. The receptor was isolated from an adult in good health and CMV-seronegative. The CDR3 nucleotides are TGCGCCAGCAGACTCCTTCCTGGACAGGGGGCGTATGCGAACACCGGGGAGCTGTTTTTT. Its translation: CASRLLPGQGAYANTGELFF.